The clone carrying this TCR beta chain occurred once. This specimen comes from a study of T cells in Graves' hyperthyroidism and ophthalmopathy. The CDR3 regions of TCR beta were amplified from RNA transcripts. The TCR CDR3 first-round RT-PCR relied on the HTBI primer set. TCRdb reprocessed the multiplex PCR reads with MiXCR, giving one entry per CDR3 protein. The table lists 30,000 to 35,000 distinct CDR3 sequences, around 52% of them singletons, with roughly 25% in the top ten. Germline V gene data show CDR1 as SGHTA and CDR2 as FQGNSA. V trimming: 5 bases; J trimming: 4 bases; junction bases outside the gene matches: 6. CDR3 length: 16 residues.

V and J are TRBV7-2 and TRBJ2-6; the match to TRBD1 covers 9 bases. The clonotype was recovered from a middle-aged woman with Graves' ophthalmopathy. The material sequenced was blood. For the CDR3, the DNA is TGTGCCAGCAGCCAGGGACAGGGCGACGGGGCCAACGTCCTGACTTTC. It specifies CASSQGQGDGANVLTF.